This TCR beta chain was found in a study of cytomegalovirus exposure and HLA in healthy donors. The study, taken as a whole, reports: Around 18,000 TCR beta sequences were associated with HLA alleles at 0.05 false discovery rate in a later analysis. Rare TCR sequences predominated, though certain public TCRs were found in many donors. An observed cluster of highly shared sequence variants was recorded as a likely sequencing artifact. Later, TCR association rates were found to vary by HLA locus, highest for DRB1 and lowest for HLA-C.

Turning to this clone: Its target is not known.

Trimming removed 4 bases at V and 0 bases at J, with 7 bases between. The CDR3 is 14 residues long. Germline CDR1 and CDR2: SEHNR and FQNEAQ (reference sequence). Primers for the PCR totalled 60 Vbeta and 13 Jbeta. Assay: immunoSEQ multiplex PCR; the TCRdb copy retains only in-frame clones and omits some. This sample's table reports some 120,000 clones. V gene TRBV7-9 combines with J gene TRBJ1-3, with unresolved D. The sequenced sample consisted of PBMCs. This TCR was sampled from a man aged 35 to 55 in good health and CMV-seropositive. This chain's CDR3 is CASSSRSSGNTIYF. CDR3 nucleotide sequence: TGTGCCAGCAGCTCAAGGAGCTCTGGAAACACCATATATTTT.